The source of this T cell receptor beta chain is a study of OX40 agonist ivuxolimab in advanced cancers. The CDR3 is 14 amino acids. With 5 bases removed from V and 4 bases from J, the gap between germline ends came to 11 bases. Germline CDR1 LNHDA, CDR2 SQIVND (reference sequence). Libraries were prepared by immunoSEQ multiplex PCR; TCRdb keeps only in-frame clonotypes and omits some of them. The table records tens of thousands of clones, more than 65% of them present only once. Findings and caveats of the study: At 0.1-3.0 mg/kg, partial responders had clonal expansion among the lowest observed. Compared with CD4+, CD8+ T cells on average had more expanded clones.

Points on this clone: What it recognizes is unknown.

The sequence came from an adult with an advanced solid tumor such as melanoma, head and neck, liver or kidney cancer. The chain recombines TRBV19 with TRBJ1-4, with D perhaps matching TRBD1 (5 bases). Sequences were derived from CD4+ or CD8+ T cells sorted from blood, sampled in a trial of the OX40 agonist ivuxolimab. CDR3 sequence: CASSSGRGNEKLFF. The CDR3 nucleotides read TGTGCCAGTAGTTCAGGGAGAGGTAATGAAAAACTGTTTTTT.